This T cell receptor beta chain is from a study of CD8 T cells in ankylosing spondylitis. Study outcomes and limitations: Characteristic of ankylosing spondylitis blood, it appeared, was a TCR beta motif comprising several highly homologous variants. Disease-linked clones were reportedly significantly enriched in matched ankylosing spondylitis synovial fluid. In peripheral blood, disease-linked CD8+ clones occurred at relatively low frequencies.

Ten or more counts support this clonotype. Its specificity is unknown. Making use of molecular barcodes, quantitative 5'-RACE generated TCR beta libraries. TCRdb processed the 5' RACE reads anew with MiXCR; each CDR3 protein has one entry. Here the sample spans a few hundred thousand distinct CDR3 sequences, over 8.5% being singletons. V lost 3 bases and J lost 7, with 9 bases in between. The CDR3 is made up of 13 amino acids. Germline V gene sequence: CDR1 SGHTA, CDR2 FQGTGA. Sequencing was performed on blood, either unsorted or a sorted T cell fraction (not recorded which). This chain connects TRBV7-3 to TRBJ2-2; D perhaps matches TRBD1 (5 bases). The source of this sequence is a male donor with ankylosing spondylitis or in good health (not recorded which). CDR3 nucleotides: TGTGCCAGCAGCTTTGATAGGGGCGGGGAGCTGTTTTTT. This translates into CASSFDRGGELFF.